This entry describes one T cell receptor (beta chain). The CDR3 spans 14 residues. The germline V and J ends were trimmed by 6 bases and 5 bases, with 16 bases remaining between them. Germline CDR1 and CDR2: MNHNS and SASEGT. This sample is drawn from a study of T-cell reconstitution after alpha-beta-depleted transplantation in children. Unique molecular identifiers were used in preparing the TCRbeta library. MiXCR, applied by TCRdb to the PCR reads, yields one record per CDR3 protein. The sample carries 300,000 to 400,000 distinct CDR3 sequences, 10% to 15% recorded once. The TCR originated in a human donor who donated a stem cell graft to a child with Fanconi anemia. The V and J genes are TRBV6-1 and TRBJ2-5; D perhaps matches TRBD1 (5 bases). The material was PBMCs, obtained from the stem cell graft. In nucleotides, the CDR3 is TGTGCCAGCAGCCCGGAAGCAGGGCTGGAGACCCAGTACTTC. Its protein is CASSPEAGLETQYF.